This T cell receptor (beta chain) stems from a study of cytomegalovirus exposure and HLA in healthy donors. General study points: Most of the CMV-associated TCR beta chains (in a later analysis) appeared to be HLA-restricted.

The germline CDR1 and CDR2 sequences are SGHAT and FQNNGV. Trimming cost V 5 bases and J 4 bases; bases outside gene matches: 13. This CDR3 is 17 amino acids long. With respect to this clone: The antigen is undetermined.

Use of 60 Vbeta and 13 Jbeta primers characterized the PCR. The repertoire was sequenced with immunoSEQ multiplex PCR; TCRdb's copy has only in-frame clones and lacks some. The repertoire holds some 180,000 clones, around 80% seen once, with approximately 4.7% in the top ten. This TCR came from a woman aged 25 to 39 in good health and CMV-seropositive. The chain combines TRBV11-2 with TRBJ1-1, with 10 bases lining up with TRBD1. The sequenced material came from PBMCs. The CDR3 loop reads CASSHRRQGATGTEAFF. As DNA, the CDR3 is TGTGCCAGCAGCCACCGGAGACAGGGGGCGACGGGCACTGAAGCTTTCTTT.